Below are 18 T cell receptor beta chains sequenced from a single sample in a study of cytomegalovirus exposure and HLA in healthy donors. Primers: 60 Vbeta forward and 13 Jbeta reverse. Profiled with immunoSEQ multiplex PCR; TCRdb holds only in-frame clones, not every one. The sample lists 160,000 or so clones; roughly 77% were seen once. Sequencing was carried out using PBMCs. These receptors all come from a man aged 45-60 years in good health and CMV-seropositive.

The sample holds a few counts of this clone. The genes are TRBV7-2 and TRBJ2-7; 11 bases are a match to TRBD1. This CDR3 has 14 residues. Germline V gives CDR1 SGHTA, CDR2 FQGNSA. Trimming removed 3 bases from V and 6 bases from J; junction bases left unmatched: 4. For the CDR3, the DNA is TGTGCCAGCAGCTTCGGACAGGGGGCTTGCGAGCAGTACTTC. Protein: CASSFGQGACEQYF.

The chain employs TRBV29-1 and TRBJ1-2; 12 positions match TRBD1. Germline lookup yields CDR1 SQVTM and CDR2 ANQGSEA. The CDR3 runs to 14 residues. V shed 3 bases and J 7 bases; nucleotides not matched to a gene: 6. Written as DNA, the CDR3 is TGCAGCGTTGAGGCTGGGACAGGGGGCATTGGCTACACCTTC. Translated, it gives CSVEAGTGGIGYTF.

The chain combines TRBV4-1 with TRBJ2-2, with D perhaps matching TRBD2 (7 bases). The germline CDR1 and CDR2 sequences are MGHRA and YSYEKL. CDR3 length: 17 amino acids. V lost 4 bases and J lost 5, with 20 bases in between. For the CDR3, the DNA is TGCGCCAGCAGCCGGCCCGGGATGCGGGGGCGGACCGGGGAGCTGTTTTTT. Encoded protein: CASSRPGMRGRTGELFF.

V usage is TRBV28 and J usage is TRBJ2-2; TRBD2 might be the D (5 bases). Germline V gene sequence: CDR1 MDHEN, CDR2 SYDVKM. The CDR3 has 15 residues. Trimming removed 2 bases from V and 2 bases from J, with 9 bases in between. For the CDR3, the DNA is TGTGCCAGCAGTTTAGGACTTCCCAACACCGGGGAGCTGTTTTTT. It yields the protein CASSLGLPNTGELFF.

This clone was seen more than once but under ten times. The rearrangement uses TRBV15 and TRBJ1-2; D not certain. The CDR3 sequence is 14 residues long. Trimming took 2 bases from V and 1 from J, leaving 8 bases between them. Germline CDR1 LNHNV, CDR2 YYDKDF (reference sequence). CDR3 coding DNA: TGTGCCACCAGCAGACCGGGGATTAACTATGGCTACACCTTC. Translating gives CATSRPGINYGYTF.

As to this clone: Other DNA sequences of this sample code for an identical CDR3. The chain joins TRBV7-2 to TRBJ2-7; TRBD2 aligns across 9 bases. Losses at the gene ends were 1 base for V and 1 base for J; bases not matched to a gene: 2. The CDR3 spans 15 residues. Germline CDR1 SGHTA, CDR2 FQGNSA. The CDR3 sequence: CASSLGSGGSYEQYF. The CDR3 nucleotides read TGTGCCAGCAGCTTAGGAAGCGGGGGGTCCTACGAGCAGTACTTC.

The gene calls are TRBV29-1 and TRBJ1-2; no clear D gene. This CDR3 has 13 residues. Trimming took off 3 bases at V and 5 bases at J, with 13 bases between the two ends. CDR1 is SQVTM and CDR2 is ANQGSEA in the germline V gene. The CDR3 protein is CSVEGRRTYGYTF. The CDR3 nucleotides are TGCAGCGTTGAGGGTAGGAGGACGTATGGCTACACCTTC. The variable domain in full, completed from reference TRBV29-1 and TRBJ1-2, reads SAVISQKPSRDICQRGTSLTIQCQVDSQVTMMFWYRQQPGQSLTLIATANQGSEATYESGFVIDKFPISRPNLTFSTLTVSNMSPEDSSIYLCSVEGRRTYGYTFGSGTRLTVV.

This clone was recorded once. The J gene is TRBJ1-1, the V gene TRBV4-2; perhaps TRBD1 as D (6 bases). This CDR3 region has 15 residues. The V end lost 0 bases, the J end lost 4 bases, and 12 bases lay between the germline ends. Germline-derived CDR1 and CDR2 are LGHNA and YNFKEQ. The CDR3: CASSQEPQGPTEAFF. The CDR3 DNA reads TGTGCCAGCAGCCAAGAGCCTCAGGGGCCCACTGAAGCTTTCTTT.

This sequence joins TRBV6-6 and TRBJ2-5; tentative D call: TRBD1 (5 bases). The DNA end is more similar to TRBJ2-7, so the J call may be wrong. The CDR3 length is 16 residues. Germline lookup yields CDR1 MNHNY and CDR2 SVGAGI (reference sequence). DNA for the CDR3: TGTGCCAGCAGATTCGACAGCTATGCAACCTCCTACGAGCAGTACTTC. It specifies CASRFDSYATSYEQYF.

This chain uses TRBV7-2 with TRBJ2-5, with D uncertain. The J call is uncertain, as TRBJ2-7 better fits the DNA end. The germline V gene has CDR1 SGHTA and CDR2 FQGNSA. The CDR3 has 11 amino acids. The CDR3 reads CASSTAYEQYF. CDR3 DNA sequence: TGTGCCAGCAGCACAGCCTACGAGCAGTACTTC.

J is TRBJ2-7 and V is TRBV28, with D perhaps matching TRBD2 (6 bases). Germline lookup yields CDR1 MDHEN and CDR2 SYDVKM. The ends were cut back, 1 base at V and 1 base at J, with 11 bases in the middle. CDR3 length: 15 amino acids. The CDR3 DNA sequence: TGTGCCAGCAGTTTATTAAGCGGGCGTTCCTACGAGCAGTACTTC. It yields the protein CASSLLSGRSYEQYF.

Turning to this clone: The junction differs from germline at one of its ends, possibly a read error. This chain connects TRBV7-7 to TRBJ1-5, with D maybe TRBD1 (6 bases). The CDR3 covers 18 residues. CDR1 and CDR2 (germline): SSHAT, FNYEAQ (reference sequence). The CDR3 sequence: CASSLDGTSVGDNQPQHF. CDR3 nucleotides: TGTGCTAGCAGCTTAGACGGGACATCCGTGGGGGACAATCAGCCCCAGCATTTT.

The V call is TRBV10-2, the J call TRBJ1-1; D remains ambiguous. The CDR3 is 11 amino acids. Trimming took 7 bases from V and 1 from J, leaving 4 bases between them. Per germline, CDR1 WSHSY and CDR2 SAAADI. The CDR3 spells CASTGNTEAFF. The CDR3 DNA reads TGCGCCAGCACCGGGAACACTGAAGCTTTCTTT.

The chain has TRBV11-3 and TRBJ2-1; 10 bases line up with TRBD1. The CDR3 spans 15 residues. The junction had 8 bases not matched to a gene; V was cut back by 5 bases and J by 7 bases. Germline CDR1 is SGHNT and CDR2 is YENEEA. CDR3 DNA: TGTGCCAGCAGCCAACGGGACAGGGGAATAAATGAGCAGTTCTTC. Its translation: CASSQRDRGINEQFF.

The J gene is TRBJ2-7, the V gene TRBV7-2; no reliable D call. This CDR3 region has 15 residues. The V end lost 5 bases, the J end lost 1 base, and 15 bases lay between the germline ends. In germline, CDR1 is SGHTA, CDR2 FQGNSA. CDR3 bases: TGTGCCAGCAGCCCTCAGATGACTGGATCCTACGAGCAGTACTTC. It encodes CASSPQMTGSYEQYF.

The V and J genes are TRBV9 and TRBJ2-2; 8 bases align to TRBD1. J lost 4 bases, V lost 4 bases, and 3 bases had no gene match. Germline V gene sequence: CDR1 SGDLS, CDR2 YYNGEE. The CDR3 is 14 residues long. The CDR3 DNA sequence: TGTGCCAGCAGCCCAACAGGGGGCACCGGGGAGCTGTTTTTT. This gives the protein CASSPTGGTGELFF.

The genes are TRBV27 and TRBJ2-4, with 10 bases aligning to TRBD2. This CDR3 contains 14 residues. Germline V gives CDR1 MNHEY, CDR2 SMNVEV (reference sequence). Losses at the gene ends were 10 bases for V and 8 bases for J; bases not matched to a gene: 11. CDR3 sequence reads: CATRGAGGDYIQYF. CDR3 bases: TGTGCCACGAGGGGAGCGGGGGGGGACTACATTCAGTACTTC.

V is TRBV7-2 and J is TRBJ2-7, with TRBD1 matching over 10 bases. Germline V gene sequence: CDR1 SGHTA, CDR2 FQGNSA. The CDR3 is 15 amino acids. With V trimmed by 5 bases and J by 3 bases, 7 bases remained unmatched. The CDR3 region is CASSTDRGAFYEQYF. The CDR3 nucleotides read TGTGCCAGCAGCACGGACAGGGGGGCTTTCTACGAGCAGTACTTC.